A single T cell receptor beta chain is shown here with its context. The target antigen is unknown. The length of the CDR3 is 14 residues. Germline V gene sequence: CDR1 LGHNA, CDR2 YNFKEQ. V was trimmed by 6 bases and J by 5 bases, leaving 13 bases between them. The use of a sample-barcoded 5' primer and a J-beta primer mix characterized a second PCR of roughly 6 to 11 cycles. With 12 random nucleotides, a template-switch adaptor tagged each individual cDNA molecule. Using its own MiXCR run on the 5' RACE reads, TCRdb lists one record per CDR3 protein. The sample has about 570,000 distinct CDR3 sequences, about 26% seen once. The data originate from a study of blood T cells in healthy people across ages. Regarding the study as a whole: Per million T cells, TCR beta diversity dropped about linearly as age rose. Samples with more naive T cells showed higher observed beta diversity. Unknown donor CMV status possibly confounded expanded clonotype changes.

The sequence derives from a woman in her 70s in good health. V gene TRBV4-2 combines with J gene TRBJ1-4; D is possibly TRBD1 (6 bases). Sequenced sample: blood. CDR3: CASSRQGMNEKLFF. The CDR3, as DNA: TGTGCCAGCAGTCGGCAGGGGATGAATGAAAAACTGTTTTTT.